This TCR beta chain was observed in a study of human T cells and chemical hapten exposure. The time point denotes: patch test 2, 6 weeks after DPC sensitization. This sample's treatment: therapeutic diphenylcyclopropenone sensitization with weekly scalp DPC. Unfractionated whole blood yielded total RNA. MiXCR was run by TCRdb on the RACE reads, yielding one entry per CDR3 protein. Of 350,000 to 400,000 distinct CDR3 sequences listed, more than 5% are singletons. CDR3 length: 15 residues. With V trimmed by 5 bases and J by 5 bases, 10 bases remained unmatched. Germline CDR1 reads SGHDT; CDR2 reads YYEEEE. This clonotype turned up a few times.

The rearrangement joins TRBV5-6 to TRBJ2-1; 7 bases line up with TRBD2. The specimen comprised whole blood, sampled in connection with sensitization to the hapten diphenylcyclopropenone (DPC). The TCR sequence derives from a woman aged 18-30 years with alopecia areata. Some clones in this sample may be carry-over from other donors' samples. In DNA form, the CDR3 reads TGTGCCAGCAGTCATGAATTACTAGCGAACAATGAGCAGTTCTTC. It specifies CASSHELLANNEQFF.